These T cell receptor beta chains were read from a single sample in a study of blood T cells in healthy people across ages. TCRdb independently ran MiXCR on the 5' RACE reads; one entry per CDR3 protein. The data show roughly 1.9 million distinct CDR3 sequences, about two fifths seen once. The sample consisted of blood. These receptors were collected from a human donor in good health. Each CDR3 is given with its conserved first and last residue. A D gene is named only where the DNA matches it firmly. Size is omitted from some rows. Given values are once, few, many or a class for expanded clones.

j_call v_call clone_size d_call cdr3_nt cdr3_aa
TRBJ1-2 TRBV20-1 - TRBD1 TGCAGTGCGCAGACAGGGCAAACCTACACCTTC CSAQTGQTYTF
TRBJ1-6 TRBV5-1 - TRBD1 TGCGCCAGCAGCCCGATGACGACAGGGGGCCCCCATAATTCACCCCTCCACTTT CASSPMTTGGPHNSPLHF
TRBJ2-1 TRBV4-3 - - TGCGCCAGCAGCCAAGAACATAGCGCGTCCTACGAGCAGTTCTTC CASSQEHSASYEQFF
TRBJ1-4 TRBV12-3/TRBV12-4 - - TGTGCCAGCAGATCGGGGAGTGCAACTAATGAAAAACGGTTTTTT CASRSGSATNEKRFF
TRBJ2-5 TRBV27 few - TGTGCCAGCACCTCGGAGGGGGCGAGGGAGACCCAGTACTTC CASTSEGARETQYF
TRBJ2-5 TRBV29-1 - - TGCAGCGTTGCTTTTAGTGGGGTGGGGGAGACCCAGTACTTC CSVAFSGVGETQYF
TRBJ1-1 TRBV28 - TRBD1 TGTGCCAGCAGGACAGGGATAGTAACTGAAGCTTTCTTT CASRTGIVTEAFF
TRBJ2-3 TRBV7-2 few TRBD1 TGTGCCAGCAGCTTAGACGGTTCCCCCCCGGGACAGTTTATGGATACGCAGTATTTT CASSLDGSPPGQFMDTQYF
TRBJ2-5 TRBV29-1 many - TGCAGCGTTGGACTTATCCAAGAGACCCAGTACTTC CSVGLIQETQYF
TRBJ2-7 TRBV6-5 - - TGTGCCAGCAGTTACTCGGCCCAGAGGAGGTACGAGCAGTACTTC CASSYSAQRRYEQYF
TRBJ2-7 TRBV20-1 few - TGCAGTGCTAGTCCTTCGTTCGACGAGCAGTACTTC CSASPSFDEQYF
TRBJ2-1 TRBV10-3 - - TGTGCCATCAGAGAGTATACAGGAGGCAATGAGCAGTTCTTC CAIREYTGGNEQFF
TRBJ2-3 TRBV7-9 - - TGTGCCAGCAGCTTTTTCAGGGATGGTATGAGTACGCGGTATTTT CASSFFRDGMSTRYF
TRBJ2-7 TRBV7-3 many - TGTGCCAGCAGCCAGACTGGGGGCTACGAGCAGTACTTC CASSQTGGYEQYF
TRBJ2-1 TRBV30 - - TGTGCCTGGAAAGTCCTTAGGGCGGAGCTCTACAATGAGCAGTTCTTC CAWKVLRAELYNEQFF
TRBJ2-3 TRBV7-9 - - TGTGCCAGCAGCTTGGAGGGGCGGATAGATACGCAGTATTTT CASSLEGRIDTQYF
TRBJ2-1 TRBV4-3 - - TGCGCCAGCAGCCAAGATGCAACGAGCGGAGCTTACAATGAGCAGTTCTTC CASSQDATSGAYNEQFF
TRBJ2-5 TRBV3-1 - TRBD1 TGTGCCAGCAGCCGACATGGGGACAGTCAAGAGACCCAGTACTTC CASSRHGDSQETQYF
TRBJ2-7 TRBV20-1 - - TGCAGTGCTAGAGATCCCCGACAGTACTACGAGCAGTACTTC CSARDPRQYYEQYF
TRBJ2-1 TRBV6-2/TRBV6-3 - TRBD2 TGTGCCAGCAGTTACTCGAAGGCGGGGGGGACCAATGAGCAGTTCTTC CASSYSKAGGTNEQFF
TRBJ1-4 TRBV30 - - TGTGCCTGGAGGCCCCCGGGGGGAATACTGTTTTTT CAWRPPGGILFF
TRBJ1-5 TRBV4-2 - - TGTGCCAGCAGCCAAGGGTTGGGCCGCAATCAGCCCCAGCATTTT CASSQGLGRNQPQHF
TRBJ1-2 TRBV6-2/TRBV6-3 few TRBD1 TGTGCCAGCAGTTCGGACAGGGGCGAGTATGGCTACACCTTC CASSSDRGEYGYTF
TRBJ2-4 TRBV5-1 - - TGCGCCAGCAGTCTCGACACCTTCGGGGGAGCCAAAAACATTCAGTACTTC CASSLDTFGGAKNIQYF
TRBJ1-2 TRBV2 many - TGTGCCAGCAGTGAAACAGGATACTATGGCTACACCTTC CASSETGYYGYTF
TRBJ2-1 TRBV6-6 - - TGTGCCAGCATCTCGGGGAGACTTGTCGGCGATGAGCAGTTCTTC CASISGRLVGDEQFF
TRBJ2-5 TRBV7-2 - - TGTGCCAGCAGCTCCCGGGACGATTCCCTCTACGAACAGTACTTC CASSSRDDSLYEQYF
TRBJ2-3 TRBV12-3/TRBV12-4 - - TGTGCCAGCAGTTCTCCGACCCCAGATACGCGGTATTTT CASSSPTPDTRYF
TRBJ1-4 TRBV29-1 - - TGCAGCGTTGAAGAGGACACCCGAAAGAAACTGTTTTTT CSVEEDTRKKLFF